The present T cell receptor (beta chain) was sequenced within a study of regulatory T cells in long-lasting Graves disease. Study-level information: Positivity for TSH receptor antibodies plus over 5 years of antithyroid drugs meant persistent Graves' disease.

Many counts were recorded for this clonotype. The target antigen is unknown. CDR1 is MNHEY and CDR2 is SVGAGI in the germline V gene. The J segment lost 4 bases and the V segment lost 4 bases, leaving 3 bases of the junction unmatched. The CDR3 loop spans 14 amino acids. The sample's time point: persistent/refractory GD, antithyroid drugs over 5 years with positive TRAb. TCR sequences were obtained from RNA taken from PBMCs. Combining iRepertoire HTBI primers with Arm-PCR of CDR3 regions, the authors built TCR beta libraries. Each CDR3 protein is one row after TCRdb ran MiXCR on the multiplex PCR reads. The data contain 600,000 to 850,000 distinct CDR3 sequences, 25% to 30% of them singletons. General study results and limits: Samples came from peripheral blood alone, without thyroid tissue. Among persistent patients, a larger number of public clonotypes were shared (around 2,700) than among newly diagnosed patients (about 970).

The chain carries TRBV6-5 and TRBJ2-5, with 10 bases identical to TRBD2. The clonotype was recovered from a female donor with Graves disease. This specimen consisted of peripheral blood mononuclear cells (PBMCs), obtained when the disease was refractory, from a patient treated with antithyroid drugs. This chain's CDR3 is CASSSRLAGETQYF. The CDR3 nucleotides are TGTGCCAGCAGTTCCCGACTAGCGGGAGAGACCCAGTACTTC.